This is a list of T cell receptor beta chains from one sample in a study of Ad26.COV2.S vaccination and SARS-CoV-2 variants. Some clones are missing from TCRdb's copy, which holds only in-frame ones; the method was immunoSEQ multiplex PCR. The sample shows 200,000 to 300,000 clones, about 83% of them seen only once. The sample was peripheral blood, taken in a trial of Ad26.COV2.S vaccine versus placebo. These receptor sequences come from a person aged 18-65 years who received the Ad26.COV2.S COVID-19 vaccine or a placebo. The CDR3 runs from the conserved cysteine through the conserved F or W. A D gene is named only where the DNA matches it firmly. The size entry is marked missing in some rows and otherwise reads once, few, many or a size class.

clone size: few
J gene: TRBJ2-1
CDR3 length: 15
V gene: TRBV19
D gene: TRBD2
CDR3 DNA: TGTGCCAGTAGTATTGTAGCGGGAGTAGGTAGTGAGCAGTTCTTC
CDR3 protein: CASSIVAGVGSEQFF

clone size: NA
J gene: TRBJ2-3
CDR3 length: 15
V gene: TRBV5-1
D gene: TRBD2
CDR3 DNA: TGCGCCAGCAGCCTTAGCGGGAGAGCTTCAGATACGCAGTATTTT
CDR3 protein: CASSLSGRASDTQYF

clone size: few
J gene: TRBJ1-5
CDR3 length: 14
V gene: TRBV29-1
D gene: NA
CDR3 DNA: TGCAGCGTTGAATTGGCAGGTGTGGATCAGCCCCAGCATTTT
CDR3 protein: CSVELAGVDQPQHF

clone size: NA
J gene: TRBJ2-7
CDR3 length: 14
V gene: TRBV4-2
D gene: NA
CDR3 DNA: TGTGCCAGCAGCCAAGAACGGCAGTCCTACGAGCAGTACTTC
CDR3 protein: CASSQERQSYEQYF

clone size: NA
J gene: TRBJ2-6
CDR3 length: 13
V gene: TRBV29-1
D gene: NA
CDR3 DNA: TGCAGCGTTCAGAGCTCTGGGGCCAACGTCCTGACTTTC
CDR3 protein: CSVQSSGANVLTF

clone size: NA
J gene: TRBJ1-1
CDR3 length: 19
V gene: TRBV7-9
D gene: NA
CDR3 DNA: TGTGCCAGCAGCCGAATAGAGCTTCGTAATGGGACACCGAACACTGAAGCTTTCTTT
CDR3 protein: CASSRIELRNGTPNTEAFF

clone size: NA
J gene: TRBJ1-2
CDR3 length: 13
V gene: TRBV2
D gene: NA
CDR3 DNA: TGTGCCAGCAGCCCGGGGCAGGTCTATGGCTACACCTTC
CDR3 protein: CASSPGQVYGYTF

clone size: NA
J gene: TRBJ1-5
CDR3 length: 14
V gene: TRBV7-9
D gene: NA
CDR3 DNA: TGTGCCAGCAGCTTATCAGGCGGCAATCAGCCCCAGCATTTT
CDR3 protein: CASSLSGGNQPQHF

clone size: NA
J gene: TRBJ2-1
CDR3 length: 17
V gene: TRBV13
D gene: TRBD2
CDR3 DNA: TGTGCCAGCAGCTTACTAGCGGGGTACAACTCCTACAATGAGCAGTTCTTC
CDR3 protein: CASSLLAGYNSYNEQFF

clone size: once
J gene: TRBJ2-5
CDR3 length: 14
V gene: TRBV19
D gene: NA
CDR3 DNA: TGTGCCAGTAGCCTGGGGTTAGGAATCGAGACCCAGTACTTC
CDR3 protein: CASSLGLGIETQYF

clone size: NA
J gene: TRBJ2-1
CDR3 length: 14
V gene: TRBV23-1
D gene: NA
CDR3 DNA: TGCGCCAGCAGTCCCCAAAGGCCCCCGGATGAGCAGTTCTTC
CDR3 protein: CASSPQRPPDEQFF

clone size: NA
J gene: TRBJ2-2
CDR3 length: 14
V gene: TRBV6-2/TRBV6-3
D gene: NA
CDR3 DNA: TGTGCCAGCAGTTACTCGACACACACCGGGGAGCTGTTTTTT
CDR3 protein: CASSYSTHTGELFF

clone size: once
J gene: TRBJ1-1
CDR3 length: 15
V gene: TRBV18
D gene: NA
CDR3 DNA: TGTGCCAGCTCACTTCCAGAGGGTGGGAACACTGAAGCTTTCTTT
CDR3 protein: CASSLPEGGNTEAFF